This T cell receptor (beta chain) was identified during a study of blood T cells in healthy people across ages. Findings of the study overall: The diversity estimates, figures obtained from one million T cells, were considered underestimates.

With regard to this clonotype: Antigen specificity is unknown.

The length of the CDR3 is 14 residues. The V gene's germline CDR1 is DFQATT and CDR2 SNEGSKA (reference sequence). V was cut by 2 bases and J by 0 bases, with 8 bases left in between. The amount of total RNA extracted per sample was at least 6 micrograms. Using a J-beta primer mix together with a sample-barcoded 5' primer, a second PCR was run for roughly 6 to 12 cycles. TCRdb reprocessed the 5' RACE reads with MiXCR, giving one entry per CDR3 protein. The table has around 1.7 million distinct CDR3 sequences, about 28% seen once. Sequenced: blood. The gene calls are TRBV20-1 and TRBJ1-5; TRBD1 might be the D (5 bases). The sequence came from a woman between 25 and 40 years old in good health. The DNA for the CDR3 is TGCAGTGCTAGAATGGGGGGTAGCAATCAGCCCCAGCATTTT. Translated: CSARMGGSNQPQHF.